Listed here are 8 T cell receptor beta chains from one sample, sequenced in a study of blood T cell repertoires in COVID-19. Sequenced by immunoSEQ multiplex PCR; TCRdb stores in-frame clones only, minus some. The sample includes more than 200,000 clones, approximately 90% of them seen just once. The specimen was PBMCs or T cells enriched from blood (not recorded which). The receptors here all came from a man younger than 45 who had recovered from COVID-19.

CDR3 sequence reads: CASSGTASGNTIYF. Here the CDR3 DNA reads TGTGCCAGCAGCGGGACAGCCTCTGGAAACACCATATATTTT. The chain employs TRBV6-2 or TRBV6-3 and TRBJ1-3, with 7 bases matching TRBD1. V was pared by 6 bases and J by 0 bases, with 2 bases of the junction left unmatched. The CDR3 is made up of 14 amino acids. CDR1 MNHEY and CDR2 SVGEGT come from the germline V gene.

The V call is TRBV11-2, the J call TRBJ2-7; 7 positions agree with TRBD1. Germline CDR1 is SGHAT and CDR2 is FQNNGV. The CDR3 totals 15 residues. The J segment lost 2 bases and the V segment lost 5 bases, leaving 9 bases of the junction unmatched. The CDR3 spells CASSLYPGQTYEQYF. For the CDR3, the DNA is TGTGCCAGCAGCCTATATCCGGGACAGACCTACGAGCAGTACTTC.

This sequence joins TRBV28 and TRBJ1-3; 7 nucleotides match TRBD1. Germline CDR1 is MDHEN and CDR2 is SYDVKM. Trimming took 3 bases from V and 0 from J; bases not matched to a gene: 2. The CDR3 has 15 residues. The CDR3 DNA follows: TGTGCCAGCAGTTTGGCAGGGGGCTCTGGAAACACCATATATTTT. Amino acid sequence: CASSLAGGSGNTIYF. The full variable domain, completed using reference TRBV28 and TRBJ1-3, is DVKVTQSSRYLVKRTGEKVFLECVQDMDHENMFWYRQDPGLGLRLIYFSYDVKMKEKGDIPEGYSVSREKKERFSLILESASTNQTSMYLCASSLAGGSGNTIYFGEGSWLTVV.

The V and J genes are TRBV5-8 and TRBJ2-1; D is uncertain. Germline CDR1 reads SGHTS; CDR2 reads YDEGEE. The CDR3 has 12 amino acids. V lost 3 bases and J 7 bases, leaving 8 bases between the germline ends. The CDR3 nucleotides are TGTGCCAGCAGCTCCTCCCTAAATGAGCAGTTCTTC. Protein: CASSSSLNEQFF.

V and J are TRBV5-5 and TRBJ1-3; D perhaps matches TRBD1 (5 bases). This CDR3 has 14 amino acids. The V end lost 3 bases, the J end lost 8 bases, and 15 bases lay between the germline ends. Germline CDR1 SGHKS, CDR2 YYEKEE (reference sequence). CDR3 loop: CASSSGLWVDTIYF. In nucleotides, the CDR3 is TGTGCCAGCAGCTCAGGGTTGTGGGTTGACACCATATATTTT.

V and J are TRBV2 and TRBJ1-6, with 8 bases fitting TRBD1. The germline CDR1 and CDR2 sequences are SNHLY and FYNNEI. The J segment lost 8 bases and the V segment lost 5 bases, leaving 5 bases of the junction unmatched. CDR3 length equals 14 residues. The CDR3 DNA follows: TGTGCCAGCAGTCCTGGACAGGGAGATTCACCCCTCCACTTT. Its translation: CASSPGQGDSPLHF.

This chain joins TRBV2 and TRBJ2-3; the match to TRBD2 covers 10 bases. The trim removed 8 bases at V and 7 bases at J, leaving 9 bases unmatched. Germline lookup yields CDR1 SNHLY and CDR2 FYNNEI. This CDR3 is built from 14 residues. The CDR3 spells CASSPAGGSYTQYF. The DNA for the CDR3 is TGTGCCAGCTCTCCAGCGGGGGGGTCTTATACGCAGTATTTT.

The gene calls are TRBV24-1 and TRBJ2-2; the D gene is possibly TRBD1 (5 bases). From germline, CDR1 is KGHDR and CDR2 SFDVKD. CDR3 length equals 15 residues. Trimming cost V 4 bases and J 1 base, with 9 bases left between them. The CDR3 spells CATSETTGNTGELFF. In DNA, the CDR3 is TGTGCCACCAGTGAGACCACAGGGAACACCGGGGAGCTGTTTTTT.